The 5 T cell receptor beta chains given below trace back to one sample, sequenced in a study of identical twins. TCRdb reanalysed the 5' RACE reads using MiXCR and keeps one entry per CDR3 protein. Of 450,000 or so distinct CDR3 sequences listed, 12% to 15% are singletons. The same data also contributed to another study, on yellow fever vaccine responses in identical twins.

Sequences were obtained from CD4+ T cells sorted from blood. The receptors shown here come from a woman under 30 in good health.

The chain is built from TRBV6-2 or TRBV6-3 and TRBJ2-7, with D perhaps matching TRBD1 or TRBD2 (5 bases each). V lost 6 bases and J lost 3, with 15 bases in between. The V gene's germline CDR1 is MNHEY and CDR2 SVGEGT. The CDR3 runs 14 residues. The CDR3 DNA follows: TGTGCCAGCAGCCCGCCCCGGGACGTCTACGAGCAGTACTTC. This translates into CASSPPRDVYEQYF.

The table lists this clonotype with a few counts. This chain uses TRBV24-1 with TRBJ2-1; no reliable D call. Germline V gene data show CDR1 as KGHDR and CDR2 as SFDVKD. The CDR3 is made up of 13 amino acids. V lost 7 bases to trimming and J lost 10 bases, with 16 bases between them. The chain's CDR3 is CATRVITTWEQFF. The DNA of the CDR3 is TGTGCCACCAGGGTAATCACTACATGGGAGCAGTTCTTC.

This chain connects TRBV2 to TRBJ1-2; perhaps TRBD1 as D (6 bases). The germline gives CDR1 SNHLY, CDR2 FYNNEI. This CDR3 has 15 amino acids. V gave up 3 bases and J gave up 2 bases, with 13 bases separating them. In DNA form, the CDR3 reads TGTGCCAGCAGTGATGGAGGGACAACCAACTATGGCTACACCTTC. It specifies CASSDGGTTNYGYTF.

The chain carries TRBV7-4 and TRBJ2-7; D possibly matches TRBD1 or TRBD2 (5 bases each). Looked up from germline, CDR1 is SGHVT and CDR2 is SQSDAQ. Trimming shortened V by 3 bases and J by 5 bases, and 23 bases separated the two germline ends. The CDR3 sequence is 17 residues long. CDR3 DNA: TGTGCCAGCAGCTTTAACCCACCCGTCAGGGAGTGGGACGAGCAGTACTTC. It yields the protein CASSFNPPVREWDEQYF.

This clonotype has just a few counts. V is TRBV2 and J is TRBJ2-5, with D perhaps matching TRBD1 (6 bases). V gave up 7 bases and J gave up 0 bases, with 9 bases separating them. The germline V gene has CDR1 SNHLY and CDR2 FYNNEI. This CDR3 spans 13 amino acids. CDR3 DNA: TGTGCCAGCACCGGACAGCACCAAGAGACCCAGTACTTC. This gives the protein CASTGQHQETQYF.